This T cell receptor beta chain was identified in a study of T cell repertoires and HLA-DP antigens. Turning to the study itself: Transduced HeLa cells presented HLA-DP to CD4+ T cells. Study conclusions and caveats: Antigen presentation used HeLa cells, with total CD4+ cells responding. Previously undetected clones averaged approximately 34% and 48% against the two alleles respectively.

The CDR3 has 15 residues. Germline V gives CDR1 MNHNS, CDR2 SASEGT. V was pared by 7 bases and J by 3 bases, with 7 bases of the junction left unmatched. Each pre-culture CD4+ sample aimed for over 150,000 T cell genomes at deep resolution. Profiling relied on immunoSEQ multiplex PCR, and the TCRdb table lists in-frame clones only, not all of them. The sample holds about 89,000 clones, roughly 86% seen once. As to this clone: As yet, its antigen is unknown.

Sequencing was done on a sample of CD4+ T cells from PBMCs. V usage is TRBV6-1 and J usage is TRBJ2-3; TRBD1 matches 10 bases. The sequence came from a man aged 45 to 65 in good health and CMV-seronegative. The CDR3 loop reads CASKGTGARTDTQYF. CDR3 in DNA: TGTGCCAGCAAGGGGACAGGGGCGCGAACAGATACGCAGTATTTT.